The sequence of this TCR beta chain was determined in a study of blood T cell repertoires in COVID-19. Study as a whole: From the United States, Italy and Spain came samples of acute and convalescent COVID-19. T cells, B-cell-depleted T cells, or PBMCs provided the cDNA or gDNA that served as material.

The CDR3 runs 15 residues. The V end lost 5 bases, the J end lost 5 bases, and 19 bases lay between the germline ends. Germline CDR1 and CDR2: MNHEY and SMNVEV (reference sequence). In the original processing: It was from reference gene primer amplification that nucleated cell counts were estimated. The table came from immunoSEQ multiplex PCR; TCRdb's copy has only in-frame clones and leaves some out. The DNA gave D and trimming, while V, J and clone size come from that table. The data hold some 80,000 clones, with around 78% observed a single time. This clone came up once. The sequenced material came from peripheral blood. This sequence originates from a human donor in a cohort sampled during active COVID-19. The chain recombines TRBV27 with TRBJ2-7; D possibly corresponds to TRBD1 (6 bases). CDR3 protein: CASSPAEGGRDEQYF. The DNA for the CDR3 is TGTGCCAGCAGTCCCGCCGAAGGGGGAAGGGACGAGCAGTACTTC.